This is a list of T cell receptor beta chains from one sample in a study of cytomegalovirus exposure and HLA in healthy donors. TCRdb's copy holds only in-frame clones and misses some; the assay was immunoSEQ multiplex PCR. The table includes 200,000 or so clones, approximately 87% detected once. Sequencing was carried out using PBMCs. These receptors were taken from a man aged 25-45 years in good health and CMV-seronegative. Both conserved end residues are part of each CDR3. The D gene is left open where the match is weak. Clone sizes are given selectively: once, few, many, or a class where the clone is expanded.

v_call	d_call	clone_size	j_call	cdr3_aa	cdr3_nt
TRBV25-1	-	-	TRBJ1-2	CASSESVANYGYTF	TGTGCCAGCAGTGAATCGGTAGCTAACTATGGCTACACCTTC
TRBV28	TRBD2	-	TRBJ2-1	CASSSQLGPPGRAVNEQFF	TGTGCCAGCAGTTCCCAGTTAGGACCCCCGGGGAGGGCGGTCAATGAGCAGTTCTTC
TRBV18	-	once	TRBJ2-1	CASSPPEGERDEQFF	TGTGCCAGCTCACCACCTGAGGGGGAGAGGGATGAGCAGTTCTTC
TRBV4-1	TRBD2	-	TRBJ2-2	CASSQAPILAGGRTGELFF	TGCGCCAGCAGCCAAGCCCCAATACTAGCGGGGGGGCGAACCGGGGAGCTGTTTTTT
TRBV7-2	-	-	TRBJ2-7	CASSSLNSYEQYF	TGTGCCAGCAGCTCCCTTAACTCCTACGAGCAGTACTTC
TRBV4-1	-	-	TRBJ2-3	CASSQLGVGTDTQYF	TGCGCCAGCAGCCAACTAGGGGTGGGGACAGATACGCAGTATTTT
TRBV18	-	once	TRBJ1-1	CASSPQQAYTDTEAFF	TGTGCCAGCTCACCCCAACAGGCCTATACGGACACTGAAGCTTTCTTT
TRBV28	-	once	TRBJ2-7	CASSGGGGAYEQYF	TGTGCCAGCAGTGGAGGGGGCGGAGCCTACGAGCAGTACTTC
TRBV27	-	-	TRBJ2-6	CASRRSGANVLTF	TGTGCCAGCAGGCGGTCTGGGGCCAACGTCCTGACTTTC
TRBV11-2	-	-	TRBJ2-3	CASSLAGGLLDTQYF	TGTGCCAGCAGCTTAGCGGGGGGCCTTCTGGATACGCAGTATTTT
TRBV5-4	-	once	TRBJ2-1	CASSLVRGTYNEQFF	TGTGCCAGCAGCTTGGTTCGGGGAACCTACAATGAGCAGTTCTTC
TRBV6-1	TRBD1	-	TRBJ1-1	CASSPTGVMNTEAFF	TGTGCCAGCAGTCCCACAGGGGTCATGAACACTGAAGCTTTCTTT
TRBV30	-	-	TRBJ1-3	CAWSVQASSGNTIYF	TGTGCCTGGAGTGTACAGGCCTCCTCTGGAAACACCATATATTTT
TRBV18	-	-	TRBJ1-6	CASSPLPGHNSPLHF	TGTGCCAGCTCACCACTACCAGGGCACAATTCACCCCTCCACTTT
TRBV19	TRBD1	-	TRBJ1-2	CASSARSTGDDGYTF	TGTGCCAGTAGTGCCCGGAGCACAGGGGATGATGGCTACACCTTC
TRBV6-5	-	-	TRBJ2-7	CASSPTFRDEQYF	TGTGCCAGCAGCCCTACGTTTCGGGACGAGCAGTACTTC
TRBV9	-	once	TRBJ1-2	CASSVQGGGYTF	TGTGCCAGCAGCGTACAGGGTGGGGGCTACACCTTC
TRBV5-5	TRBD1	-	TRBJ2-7	CASSLARETGGVSYEQYF	TGTGCCAGCAGCTTGGCTAGGGAAACAGGGGGCGTTTCCTACGAGCAGTACTTC
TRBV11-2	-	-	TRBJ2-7	CASSLLQDEQYF	TGTGCCAGCAGCTTGTTACAGGACGAGCAGTACTTC
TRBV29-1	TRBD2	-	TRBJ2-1	CSVARQRGNLEQFF	TGCAGCGTTGCCCGACAGCGGGGAAACTTGGAGCAGTTCTTC
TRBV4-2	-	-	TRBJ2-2	CASSQASYTGELFF	TGTGCCAGCAGCCAAGCGAGCTACACCGGGGAGCTGTTTTTT
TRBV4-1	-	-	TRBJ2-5	CASSPSSGLNVGTQYF	TGCGCCAGCAGCCCCAGCAGCGGCCTAAACGTAGGGACCCAGTACTTC
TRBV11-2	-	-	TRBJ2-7	CASSPSEGLWYEQYF	TGTGCCAGCAGCCCATCGGAGGGTTTATGGTACGAGCAGTACTTC
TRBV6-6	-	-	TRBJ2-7	CASSNPRVPRWRQYF	TGTGCCAGCAGTAACCCCCGGGTACCCCGATGGAGGCAGTACTTC
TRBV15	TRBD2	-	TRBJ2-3	CATSRAAGEGTDTQYF	TGTGCCACCAGCAGAGCTGCGGGGGAGGGCACAGATACGCAGTATTTT
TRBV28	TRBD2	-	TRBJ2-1	CASSFIAGGRNEQFF	TGTGCCAGCAGTTTCATAGCGGGGGGGCGAAATGAGCAGTTCTTC
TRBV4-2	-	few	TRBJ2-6	CASSQGETRAGANVLTF	TGTGCCAGCAGCCAAGGCGAAACCAGGGCTGGGGCCAACGTCCTGACTTTC
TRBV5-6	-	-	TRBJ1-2	CASLKQSGYGYTF	TGTGCCAGCCTGAAGCAGAGCGGCTATGGCTACACCTTC
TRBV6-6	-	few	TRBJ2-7	CASSYSMYRSYEQYF	TGTGCCAGCAGTTACTCGATGTACAGGTCCTACGAGCAGTACTTC
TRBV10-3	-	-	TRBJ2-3	CAISPRGTSTDTQYF	TGTGCCATCAGTCCCCGCGGGACTAGCACAGATACGCAGTATTTT
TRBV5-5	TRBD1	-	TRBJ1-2	CASSLKTGGLDYGYTF	TGTGCCAGCAGCTTGAAGACAGGGGGCCTTGACTATGGCTACACCTTC
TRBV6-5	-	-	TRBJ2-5	CASMGETQYF	TGTGCCAGCATGGGCGAGACCCAGTACTTC
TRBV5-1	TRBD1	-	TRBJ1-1	CASRSGQTNTEAFF	TGCGCCAGCAGATCGGGACAGACGAACACTGAAGCTTTCTTT
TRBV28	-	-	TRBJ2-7	CASSLVGRTYEQYF	TGTGCCAGCAGTTTAGTAGGCAGGACCTACGAGCAGTACTTC
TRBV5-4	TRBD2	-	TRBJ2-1	CASSLKWLAGGAEQFF	TGTGCCAGCAGCTTGAAGTGGCTAGCGGGGGGCGCTGAGCAGTTCTTC